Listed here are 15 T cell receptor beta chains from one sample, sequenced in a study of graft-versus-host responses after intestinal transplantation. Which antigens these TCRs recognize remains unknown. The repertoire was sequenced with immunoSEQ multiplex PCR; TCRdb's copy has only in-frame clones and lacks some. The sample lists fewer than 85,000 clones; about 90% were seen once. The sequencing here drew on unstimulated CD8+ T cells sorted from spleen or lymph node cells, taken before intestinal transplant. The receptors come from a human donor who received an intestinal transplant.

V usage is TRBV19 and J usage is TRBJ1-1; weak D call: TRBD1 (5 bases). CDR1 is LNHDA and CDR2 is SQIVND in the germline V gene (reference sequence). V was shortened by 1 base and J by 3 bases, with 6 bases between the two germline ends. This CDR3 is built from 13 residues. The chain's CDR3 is CASSIARDTEAFF. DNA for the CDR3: TGTGCCAGTAGTATAGCCAGGGACACTGAAGCTTTCTTT.

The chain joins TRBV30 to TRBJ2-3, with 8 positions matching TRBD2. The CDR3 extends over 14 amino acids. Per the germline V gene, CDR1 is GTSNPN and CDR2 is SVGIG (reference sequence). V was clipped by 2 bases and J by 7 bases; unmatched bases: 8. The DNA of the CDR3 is TGTGCCTGGAGTTGGCCGGGGGGGGTAAATACGCAGTATTTT. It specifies CAWSWPGGVNTQYF. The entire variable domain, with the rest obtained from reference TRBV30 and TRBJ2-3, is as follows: SQTIHQWPATLVQPVGSPLSLECTVEGTSNPNLYWYRQAAGRGLQLLFYSVGIGQISSEVPQNLSASRPQDRQFILSSKKLLLSDSGFYLCAWSWPGGVNTQYFGPGTRLTVL.

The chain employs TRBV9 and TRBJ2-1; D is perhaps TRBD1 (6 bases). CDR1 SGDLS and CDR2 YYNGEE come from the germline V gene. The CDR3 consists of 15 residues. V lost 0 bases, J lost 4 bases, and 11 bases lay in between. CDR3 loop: CASSVGGPPYNEQFF. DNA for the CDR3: TGTGCCAGCAGCGTAGGGGGGCCCCCATACAATGAGCAGTTCTTC.

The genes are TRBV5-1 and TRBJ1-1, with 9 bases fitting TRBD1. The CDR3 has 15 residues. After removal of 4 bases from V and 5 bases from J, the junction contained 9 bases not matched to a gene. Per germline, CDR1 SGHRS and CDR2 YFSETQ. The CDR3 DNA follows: TGCGCCAGCAGCACCGGGACAGGGAAGGTAACTGAAGCTTTCTTT. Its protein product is CASSTGTGKVTEAFF.

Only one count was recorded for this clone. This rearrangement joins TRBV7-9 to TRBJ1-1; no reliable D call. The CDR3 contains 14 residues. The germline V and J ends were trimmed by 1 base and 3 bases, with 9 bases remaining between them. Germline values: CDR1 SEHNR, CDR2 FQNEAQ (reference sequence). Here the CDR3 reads CASSLGPRYTEAFF. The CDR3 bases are TGTGCCAGCAGCTTAGGTCCCAGATACACTGAAGCTTTCTTT.

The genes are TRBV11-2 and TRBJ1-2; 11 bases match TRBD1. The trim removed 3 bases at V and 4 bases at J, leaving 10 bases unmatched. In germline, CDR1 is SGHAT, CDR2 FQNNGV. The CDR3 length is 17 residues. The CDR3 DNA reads TGTGCCAGCAGCTTCTCGGGACAGGGGGGCGACCTCTATGGCTACACCTTC. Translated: CASSFSGQGGDLYGYTF.

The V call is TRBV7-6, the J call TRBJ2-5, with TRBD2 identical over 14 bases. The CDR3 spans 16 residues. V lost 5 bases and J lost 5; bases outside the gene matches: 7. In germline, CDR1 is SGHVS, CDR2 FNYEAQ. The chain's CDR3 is CASSPGLAGARETQYF. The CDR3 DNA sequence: TGTGCCAGCAGCCCGGGACTAGCGGGAGCAAGGGAGACCCAGTACTTC.

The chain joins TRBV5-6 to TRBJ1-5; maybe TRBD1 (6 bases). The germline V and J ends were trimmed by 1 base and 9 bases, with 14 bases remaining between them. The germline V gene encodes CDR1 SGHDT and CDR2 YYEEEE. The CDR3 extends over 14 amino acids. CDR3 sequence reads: CASSLRGGGWPQHF. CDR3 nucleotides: TGTGCCAGCAGCTTGAGGGGAGGGGGTTGGCCCCAGCATTTT.

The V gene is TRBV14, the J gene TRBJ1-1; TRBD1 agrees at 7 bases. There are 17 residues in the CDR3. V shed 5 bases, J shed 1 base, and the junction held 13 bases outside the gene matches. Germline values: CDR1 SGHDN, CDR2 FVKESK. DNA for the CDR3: TGTGCCAGCAGCGAAAAAGACAGGGAGGACGCGAACACTGAAGCTTTCTTT. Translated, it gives CASSEKDREDANTEAFF.

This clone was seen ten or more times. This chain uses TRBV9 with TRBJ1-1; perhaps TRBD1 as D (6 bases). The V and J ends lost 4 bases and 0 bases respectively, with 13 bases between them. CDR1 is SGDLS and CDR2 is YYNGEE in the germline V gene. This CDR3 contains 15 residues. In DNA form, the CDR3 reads TGTGCCAGCAGCCAAACGAGGGGGATGAACACTGAAGCTTTCTTT. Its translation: CASSQTRGMNTEAFF.

CDR3 amino acids: CASSLGGEYTYEQYF. In DNA, the CDR3 is TGTGCCAGCAGCTTAGGGGGGGAATATACGTACGAGCAGTACTTC. The chain employs TRBV11-2 and TRBJ2-7; D possibly corresponds to TRBD2 (6 bases). Germline V gene lookup returns CDR1 SGHAT and CDR2 FQNNGV. The length of the CDR3 is 15 residues. Deletions cut 1 base from V and 4 bases from J, with 14 bases between.

CDR3 loop: CASSEIKLGLAGNEQFF. The CDR3 DNA reads TGTGCCAGCAGTGAAATCAAGCTAGGACTAGCAGGAAATGAGCAGTTCTTC. V usage is TRBV6-1 and J usage is TRBJ2-1; TRBD2 agrees at 8 bases. This CDR3 region has 17 residues. V was pared by 2 bases and J by 7 bases, with 13 bases of the junction left unmatched. CDR1 MNHNS and CDR2 SASEGT come from the germline V gene.

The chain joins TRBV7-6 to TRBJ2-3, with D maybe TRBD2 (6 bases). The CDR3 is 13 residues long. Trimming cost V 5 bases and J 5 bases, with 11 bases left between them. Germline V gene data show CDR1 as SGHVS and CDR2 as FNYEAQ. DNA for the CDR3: TGTGCCAGCAGCAACGGGGGTGGAGATACGCAGTATTTT. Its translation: CASSNGGGDTQYF.

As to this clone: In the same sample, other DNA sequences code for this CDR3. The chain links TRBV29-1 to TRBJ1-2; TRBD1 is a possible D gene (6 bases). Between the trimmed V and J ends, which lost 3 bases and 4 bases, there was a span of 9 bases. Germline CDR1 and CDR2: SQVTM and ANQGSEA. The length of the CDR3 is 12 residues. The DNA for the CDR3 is TGCAGCGTTGATCAGGGGAGCTATGGCTACACCTTC. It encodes CSVDQGSYGYTF.

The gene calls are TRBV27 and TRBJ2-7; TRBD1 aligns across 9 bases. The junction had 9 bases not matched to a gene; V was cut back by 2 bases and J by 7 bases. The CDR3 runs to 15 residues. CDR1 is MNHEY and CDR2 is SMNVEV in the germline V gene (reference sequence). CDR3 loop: CASSLLGDRAREQYF. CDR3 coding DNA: TGTGCCAGCAGTTTACTAGGGGACAGGGCTCGGGAGCAGTACTTC.